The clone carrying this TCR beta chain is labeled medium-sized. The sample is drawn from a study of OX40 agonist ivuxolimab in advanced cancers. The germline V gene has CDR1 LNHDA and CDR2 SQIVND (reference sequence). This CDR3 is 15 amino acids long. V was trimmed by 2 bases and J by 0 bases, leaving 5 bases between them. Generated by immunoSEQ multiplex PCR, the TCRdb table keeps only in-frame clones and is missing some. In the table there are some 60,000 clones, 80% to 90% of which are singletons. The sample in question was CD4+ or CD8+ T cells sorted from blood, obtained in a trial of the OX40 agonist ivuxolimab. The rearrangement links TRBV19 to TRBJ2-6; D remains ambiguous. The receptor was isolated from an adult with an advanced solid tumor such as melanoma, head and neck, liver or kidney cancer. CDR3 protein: CASSIQNSGANVLTF. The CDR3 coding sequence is TGTGCCAGTAGTATACAGAACTCTGGGGCCAACGTCCTGACTTTC.